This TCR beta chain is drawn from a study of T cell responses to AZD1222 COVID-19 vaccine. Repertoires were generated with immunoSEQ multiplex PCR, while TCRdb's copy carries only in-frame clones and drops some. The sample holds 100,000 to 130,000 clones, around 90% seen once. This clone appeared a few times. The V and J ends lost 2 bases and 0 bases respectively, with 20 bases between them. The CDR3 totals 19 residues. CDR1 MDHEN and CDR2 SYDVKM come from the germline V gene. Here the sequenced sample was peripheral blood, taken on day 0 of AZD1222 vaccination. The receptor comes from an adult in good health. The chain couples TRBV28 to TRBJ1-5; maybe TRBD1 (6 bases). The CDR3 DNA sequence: TGTGCCAGCAGTTTAAGCGACAAGGGTGGGGGGCTTAGCAATCAGCCCCAGCATTTT. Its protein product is CASSLSDKGGGLSNQPQHF.